These T cell receptor beta chains were read from a single sample in a study of control samples from healthy donors and cancer patients. Assay used: immunoSEQ multiplex PCR; TCRdb lists only in-frame clones, some missing. This sample carries about 77,000 clones, around 92% of them seen once, and the ten largest clones take 5.8%. Sequenced input: blood. These TCRs come from a woman aged 60-75 years in good health. The conserved cysteine and the conserved F or W are not part of the CDR3 here.

j_gene: TRBJ2-7
v_gene: TRBV28
CDR3aa: ATQRLGEQY

j_gene: TRBJ1-2
v_gene: TRBV28
CDR3aa: ASSLQGAGYGYT

j_gene: TRBJ2-7
v_gene: TRBV6-6
CDR3aa: ASSYSAGAYEQY

j_gene: TRBJ2-2
v_gene: TRBV4-1
CDR3aa: ASSQAMLAGSNTGELF

j_gene: TRBJ2-7
v_gene: TRBV7-6
CDR3aa: ASSSKRGHIEEQY

j_gene: TRBJ1-5
v_gene: TRBV20-1
CDR3aa: SASPGSSNQPQH

j_gene: TRBJ2-1
v_gene: TRBV24-1
CDR3aa: ATSDWGGSRGHSNEQF

j_gene: TRBJ2-7
v_gene: TRBV30
CDR3aa: AWMSTDEQY

j_gene: TRBJ2-5
v_gene: TRBV24-1
CDR3aa: ATSHPTGGETQY

j_gene: TRBJ2-1
v_gene: TRBV7-9
CDR3aa: ASSLALGRTGLYNEQF

j_gene: TRBJ2-7
v_gene: TRBV28
CDR3aa: ASSRDRPYEQY

j_gene: TRBJ1-1
v_gene: TRBV4-1
CDR3aa: ASSQDTGVNTEAF

j_gene: TRBJ2-2
v_gene: TRBV3-1/TRBV3-2
CDR3aa: ASSQEESVHANTGELF

j_gene: TRBJ1-5
v_gene: TRBV6-6
CDR3aa: ASSPSHRNQPQH

j_gene: TRBJ2-3
v_gene: TRBV28
CDR3aa: ASSSFRDTQY

j_gene: TRBJ1-6
v_gene: TRBV6-5
CDR3aa: ASSLVNNSPLH

j_gene: TRBJ1-4
v_gene: TRBV5-1
CDR3aa: ASSSRQGGTEKLF

j_gene: TRBJ1-6
v_gene: TRBV6-5
CDR3aa: ASSYNSYNSPLH

j_gene: TRBJ2-5
v_gene: TRBV28
CDR3aa: ASSGLGETQY

j_gene: TRBJ1-1
v_gene: TRBV6-5
CDR3aa: ASRPPGLNTEAF

j_gene: TRBJ1-1
v_gene: TRBV18
CDR3aa: ASSPMNPGGNTEAF

j_gene: TRBJ1-1
v_gene: TRBV27
CDR3aa: ASSSTTGRGAF

j_gene: TRBJ1-1
v_gene: TRBV21-1
CDR3aa: ASSRPDRDPTEAF

j_gene: TRBJ2-2
v_gene: TRBV9
CDR3aa: ASSVETNTGELF

j_gene: TRBJ2-1
v_gene: TRBV5-4
CDR3aa: ASSPWSGYNEQF

j_gene: TRBJ1-1
v_gene: TRBV5-8
CDR3aa: ASSFEVWGTEAF

j_gene: TRBJ1-2
v_gene: TRBV20-1
CDR3aa: SASLGGWMAGYT

j_gene: TRBJ1-5
v_gene: TRBV24-1
CDR3aa: ATTRRQGYQPQH

j_gene: TRBJ1-5
v_gene: TRBV3-1/TRBV3-2
CDR3aa: ASSQRLTRNQPQH

j_gene: TRBJ2-7
v_gene: TRBV27
CDR3aa: ASSLIGTGAYEQY

j_gene: TRBJ1-5
v_gene: TRBV6-5
CDR3aa: ASSRETGLAQPQH

j_gene: TRBJ1-2
v_gene: TRBV6-4
CDR3aa: ASSLHDRGRDYGYT

j_gene: TRBJ2-3
v_gene: TRBV5-4
CDR3aa: ASSLDTDTQY

j_gene: TRBJ1-6
v_gene: TRBV19
CDR3aa: ASSIQGRDSPLH

j_gene: TRBJ2-3
v_gene: TRBV19
CDR3aa: ASSGVSTDTQY

j_gene: TRBJ2-7
v_gene: TRBV24-1
CDR3aa: ATSDPGTGSSEQY